This TCR beta chain stems from a study of CXCR3-negative and CXCR3-positive naive CD8 T cells. Notes on the study in general: Greater hydrophobicity was found in TRB CDR3s of CXCR3-positive naive cells than of CXCR3-negative naive cells. TCR strength was inferred from TRB CDR3 properties, while surface CD5 was comparable between naive subsets.

Preparation of TRB cDNA libraries relied on 5' RACE carrying UMI labels. TCRdb re-called the 5' RACE reads, yielding one record per CDR3 amino acid sequence without DNA. This sample lists 46,000 or so distinct CDR3 sequences; its ten largest clones have roughly 1.5%. Concerning this clonotype itself: Its antigen is not known.

By phenotype, naive CD8+ T cells were CD45RO-CCR7+CD27+CD95-. Germline lookup yields CDR1 MDHEN and CDR2 SYDVKM. The CDR3 contains 15 residues. The sample consisted of naive CXCR3- CD8+ T cells from blood. Subset indicated: CD45RO-CCR7+CD27+CD95- naive CD8+ T cells lacking CXCR3 (TNR3-). The V call is TRBV28, the J call TRBJ2-5. The TCR was taken from a human donor in good health. Some clones in this sample may be carry-over from other donors' samples. The CDR3 loop reads CASSLFQTNQETQYF.